The rows below give T cell receptor beta chains drawn from one sample of a study of vaccination and CD4 T cells after COVID-19. Each CDR3 protein gets one entry after TCRdb re-called the PCR reads with MiXCR. In the table there are roughly 7,000 distinct CDR3 sequences, just under 75% of which are singletons. The antigens these receptors bind are not known. The sample comprised CD4+ T cells from blood, cultured in vitro. These TCRs come from a human donor who had recovered from COVID-19. Both conserved end residues are part of each CDR3.

J gene	V gene	CDR3 protein
TRBJ2-7	TRBV2	CASSEGGSGRGEQYF
TRBJ1-2	TRBV28	CASSFKLDWTDYGYTF
TRBJ2-2	TRBV5-5	CASYRGQGTTGELFF
TRBJ1-1	TRBV12-3/TRBV12-4	CASSAGGNTEAFF
TRBJ1-1	TRBV20-1	CIGEADTEAFF
TRBJ1-5	TRBV4-2	CASSQETGFNQPQHF
TRBJ1-3	TRBV28	CASSSTGHSGNTIYF
TRBJ1-5	TRBV28	CASRREDRNNQPQHF
TRBJ1-6	TRBV5-5	CASSLAGGNSPLHF
TRBJ2-7	TRBV2	CASSDDGYEQYF
TRBJ1-2	TRBV19	CASSIGADYGYTF
TRBJ2-1	TRBV20-1	CSARPIRGARVNEQFF
TRBJ1-1	TRBV11-2	CASSYAGQGTEAFF
TRBJ1-1	TRBV7-2	CASSPRSGQGYTEAFF
TRBJ1-2	TRBV27	CASSFRGTDKYGYTF
TRBJ2-1	TRBV20-1	CSATGTGIWGEQFF
TRBJ1-2	TRBV29-1	CSVGGAEGQTYGYTF
TRBJ2-1	TRBV20-1	CSAKRANEQFF
TRBJ1-6	TRBV7-2	CASSAASPLHF
TRBJ1-2	TRBV6-5	CASSYSAPNYGYTF
TRBJ2-5	TRBV15	CATSRDFEPPGETQYF
TRBJ2-2	TRBV7-9	CASSDYLGLNTGELFF
TRBJ1-2	TRBV28	CASSQSGAESLYGYTF
TRBJ1-1	TRBV19	CASSIGGGRGMAEAFF
TRBJ2-5	TRBV7-6	CASAQGAQETQYF
TRBJ2-7	TRBV2	CASRTGLATYSYEQYF
TRBJ1-5	TRBV19	CASSGTQNPLGNQPQHF